A single sample gave rise to the 6 T cell receptor beta chains below, sequenced in a study of T cell changes during pregnancy in multiple sclerosis (dated by TCRdb to between 2018 and 2021). The method was the immunoSEQ multiplex PCR assay. Not all clones reach the TCRdb copy of this immuneACCESS table, which keeps in-frame sequences only. Checked studies attribute under half of the gap to unresolved V genes and leave the rest unexplained. In all, the sample holds tens of thousands of clones, and about nine tenths of those were seen once. The ten largest clonotypes hold roughly 1.9% of the sample. Source: peripheral blood, taken in the second trimester of pregnancy. These receptors all stem from a female donor with multiple sclerosis, enrolled in a pregnancy study.

This clone was found once. The chain combines TRBV18 with TRBJ2-5; 13 positions agree with TRBD2. CDR1 is KGHSH, CDR2 LQKENI, per germline. Losses at the gene ends were 6 bases for V and 4 bases for J; bases not matched to a gene: 8. The CDR3 runs to 16 residues. The CDR3 DNA reads as TGTGCCAGCTCCCGCGGACTAGCGGGGGTGGGAGAGACCCAGTACTTC. Translation: CASSRGLAGVGETQYF.

The gene calls are TRBV7-9 and TRBJ2-5; possibly TRBD1 for D (5 bases). The length of the CDR3 is 18 residues. V lost 2 bases and J 2 bases, leaving 21 bases between the germline ends. From germline, CDR1 is SEHNR and CDR2 FQNEAQ (reference sequence). CDR3 in amino acids: CASSLLPRAYVIQETQYF. The CDR3 coding sequence is TGTGCCAGCAGCTTATTGCCCAGGGCGTATGTGATACAAGAGACCCAGTACTTC.

V usage is TRBV18 and J usage is TRBJ2-7; 7 bases map to TRBD2. V trimming: 5 bases; J trimming: 1 base; junction bases outside the gene matches: 5. The CDR3 is 14 amino acids. Germline-derived CDR1 and CDR2 are KGHSH and LQKENI. The CDR3 is CASSVIAGSYEQYF. CDR3 bases: TGTGCCAGCTCAGTGATAGCGGGTTCCTACGAGCAGTACTTC.

This clone appeared a single time. J is TRBJ2-2 and V is TRBV10-3; 10 nucleotides match TRBD2. This CDR3 contains 15 residues. V trimming: 7 bases; J trimming: 5 bases; junction bases outside the gene matches: 7. Germline CDR1 and CDR2: ENHRY and SYGVKD. The CDR3 region has the DNA TGTGCCATCACTCCGGGACTAGCGCAAACCGGGGAGCTGTTTTTT. This translates into CAITPGLAQTGELFF.

The chain joins TRBV19 to TRBJ2-7; TRBD1 aligns across 7 bases. The CDR3 runs 15 residues. The germline gives CDR1 LNHDA, CDR2 SQIVND (reference sequence). The trim removed 6 bases at V and 0 bases at J, leaving 8 bases unmatched. The CDR3 region is CASRATGQSSYEQYF. CDR3 DNA: TGTGCCAGTAGAGCAACGGGACAGAGCTCCTACGAGCAGTACTTC.

As DNA, the CDR3 is TGTGCCAGCAGTCTCGGGGGGACAAATTCACCCCTCCACTTT. This codes for CASSLGGTNSPLHF. This rearrangement joins TRBV27 to TRBJ1-6; perhaps TRBD1 as D (6 bases). There are 14 residues in the CDR3. V shed 5 bases and J shed 7 bases, with 12 bases lying between them. The germline V gene encodes CDR1 MNHEY and CDR2 SMNVEV (reference sequence).